Listed here are 8 T cell receptor beta chains from one sample, sequenced in a study of spatial heterogeneity in lung cancer. TCRdb recomputed calls from the 5' RACE reads with MiXCR, one row per CDR3 protein. Among approximately 2,100 distinct CDR3 sequences, approximately 7.5% were seen once, and the ten largest hold about a tenth. This sample's time point: sample taken at primary tumor resection. The source was normal lung tissue next to the tumor, collected at surgery. The receptor set was obtained from a female donor with early-stage non-small cell lung cancer.

Relative to its sample, this clonotype is medium-sized. The chain recombines TRBV12-3 or TRBV12-4 with TRBJ2-7; 7 nucleotides align to TRBD1. The CDR3 runs 15 residues. Losses at the gene ends were 6 bases for V and 3 bases for J; bases not matched to a gene: 11. The CDR3 spells CASSLGQPFYYEQYF. CDR3 nucleotides: TGTGCCAGCAGCCTGGGACAGCCCTTTTACTACGAGCAGTACTTC.

The J gene is TRBJ2-5, the V gene TRBV5-4; unclear D gene. In germline, CDR1 is SGHNT, CDR2 YYREEE (reference sequence). V gave up 0 bases and J gave up 1 base, with 7 bases separating them. The CDR3 covers 14 residues. CDR3 DNA: TGTGCCAGCAGCTTGGTCGGCAGCCAAGAGACCCAGTACTTC. This codes for CASSLVGSQETQYF.

By frequency in the sample, this clonotype is medium-sized. This chain links TRBV25-1 with TRBJ2-5, with D possibly being TRBD2 (6 bases). V was clipped by 6 bases and J by 5 bases, with 19 bases between them. The CDR3 is 15 amino acids. CDR1 and CDR2 (germline): MGHDK, SYGVNS. In DNA form, the CDR3 reads TGTGCCAGCAGCATGACTAGACGGCAAAAGGAGACCCAGTACTTC. This gives the protein CASSMTRRQKETQYF.

This clonotype is judged medium-sized. The V call is TRBV12-3 or TRBV12-4, the J call TRBJ2-5; 9 nucleotides match TRBD2. The length of the CDR3 is 16 residues. V shed 3 bases, J shed 1 base, and the junction held 6 bases outside the gene matches. The CDR3 protein is CASSFWSSGTQETQYF. The CDR3 DNA sequence: TGTGCCAGCAGTTTTTGGTCTAGCGGGACCCAAGAGACCCAGTACTTC.

Relative to its sample, this clonotype is medium-sized. V usage is TRBV29-1 and J usage is TRBJ2-2; tentatively, D is TRBD1 (6 bases). The CDR3 sequence is 15 residues long. V lost 5 bases and J lost 5, with 18 bases in between. From germline, CDR1 is SQVTM and CDR2 ANQGSEA. CDR3 region: CSVSGGAERTGELFF. The CDR3 DNA reads TGCAGCGTTTCTGGGGGCGCTGAAAGGACCGGGGAGCTGTTTTTT.

The chain couples TRBV18 to TRBJ1-2; D uncertain. From germline, CDR1 is KGHSH and CDR2 LQKENI. This CDR3 is 15 amino acids long. V lost 3 bases, J lost 1 base, and 12 bases lay in between. CDR3 protein: CASSPTRTGNYGYTF. The CDR3, as DNA: TGTGCCAGCTCACCGACACGGACGGGTAACTATGGCTACACCTTC.

This clonotype is medium-sized (0.01 to 0.1%) in the sample. J is TRBJ1-4 and V is TRBV7-2; 7 bases match TRBD1. Unmatched junction bases numbered 10, after V lost 8 bases and J lost 7 bases. There are 14 residues in the CDR3. Germline assignment: CDR1 SGHTA and CDR2 FQGNSA. In DNA form, the CDR3 reads TGTGCCAGCCGCCGACAGGGCGGTAGTGAAAAACTGTTTTTT. Translated: CASRRQGGSEKLFF.

The chain recombines TRBV4-3 with TRBJ2-3, with 9 bases lining up with TRBD2. Germline CDR1 and CDR2: LGHNA and YSLEER. CDR3 length: 18 amino acids. Trimming at V came to 4 bases and at J to 0 bases, leaving 11 bases not matched to a gene. The CDR3 nucleotides read TGCGCCAGCAGCCCTAAAGCGGGGGGCATATATAGCACAGATACGCAGTATTTT. Translated: CASSPKAGGIYSTDTQYF.